The present T cell receptor (beta chain) was sequenced within a study of T cells in Graves' hyperthyroidism and ophthalmopathy. The CDR3 totals 12 residues. Trimming took off 0 bases at V and 5 bases at J, with 4 bases between the two ends. Per germline, CDR1 SGHDN and CDR2 FVKESK. TCR beta CDR3 region amplification was performed from RNA transcripts. First-round RT-PCR targeting the TCR CDR3 was performed with the HTBI primer set. MiXCR, run by TCRdb on the multiplex PCR reads, gives a single entry per CDR3 protein. The repertoire holds about 660,000 distinct CDR3 sequences, 45% seen once, with approximately 6.8% in the top ten. The table lists this clonotype with many counts. Patients were excluded because of uncontrolled infection, other autoimmune disease, pregnancy or lactation. Orbital computed tomography, thyroid ultrasound, serum thyroxine and TRAb, and clinical symptoms together informed the diagnoses.

The chain joins TRBV14 to TRBJ2-5, with no clear D. This TCR was recovered from an adult man with Graves' disease, either hyperthyroidism or ophthalmopathy (not recorded which). The sequencing input was peripheral blood or thyroid tissue (not recorded which). CDR3 bases: TGTGCCAGCAGCCAAGACGGGGAGACCCAGTACTTC. Protein product: CASSQDGETQYF.